The 31 T cell receptor beta chains below come from one sample, sequenced in a study of chemoradiotherapy in HPV16-positive cancers. Assay: immunoSEQ multiplex PCR; the TCRdb copy retains only in-frame clones and omits some. The sample carries 1,400 to 1,500 clones, 82% recorded once. Sequenced material: tumor tissue, taken from a patient who underwent chemoradiotherapy. Every receptor here comes from a human donor with HPV-associated anogenital cancer.

In DNA, the CDR3 is TGTGCCAGCAGCCACGACAGGGTGTTCCTCACCTTC. Translation gives CASSHDRVFLTF. The rearrangement uses TRBV14 and TRBJ1-2, with TRBD1 identical over 7 bases. CDR3 length: 12 amino acids. Germline values: CDR1 SGHDN, CDR2 FVKESK. The J segment lost 13 bases and the V segment lost 3 bases, leaving 8 bases of the junction unmatched. Supplemented by reference TRBV14 and TRBJ1-2, the full variable domain reads EAGVTQFPSHSVIEKGQTVTLRCDPISGHDNLYWYRRVMGKEIKFLLHFVKESKQDESGMPNNRFLAERTGGTYSTLKVQPAELEDSGVYFCASSHDRVFLTFGSGTRLTVV.

V is TRBV10-3 and J is TRBJ2-3; D may be TRBD1 (5 bases). Germline V gene data show CDR1 as ENHRY and CDR2 as SYGVKD. Trimming shortened V by 7 bases and J by 0 bases, and 11 bases separated the two germline ends. The CDR3 contains 14 residues. DNA of the CDR3: TGTGCCATCACCGACAGCACTAGCACAGATACGCAGTATTTT. Its translation: CAITDSTSTDTQYF.

The chain couples TRBV30 to TRBJ1-5; no definite D call. Germline CDR1 and CDR2: GTSNPN and SVGIG (reference sequence). The V gene lost 5 bases and the J gene lost 7 bases, with 9 bases spanning the gap. CDR3 size: 11 residues. Written as DNA, the CDR3 is TGTGCCTGGGGGTTACACCAGCCCCAGCATTTT. As protein: CAWGLHQPQHF.

The chain uses TRBV11-2 and TRBJ2-3, with D possibly TRBD2 on 5 matching bases. Germline V gives CDR1 SGHAT, CDR2 FQNNGV. This CDR3 is built from 16 residues. V was trimmed by 2 bases and J by 4 bases, leaving 16 bases between them. The CDR3 region has the DNA TGTGCCAGCAGCTTATTACCCCCGGGAACTGCAGATACGCAGTATTTT. Protein product: CASSLLPPGTADTQYF.

J is TRBJ1-6 and V is TRBV2; weak D call: TRBD1 (5 bases). CDR3 length: 14 residues. The V gene lost 9 bases and the J gene lost 0 bases, with 9 bases spanning the gap. Per the germline V gene, CDR1 is SNHLY and CDR2 is FYNNEI. As DNA, the CDR3 is TGTGCCAGGACAGAGAGCTCCTATAATTCACCCCTCCACTTT. Encoded protein: CARTESSYNSPLHF.

The chain joins TRBV4-1 to TRBJ2-1; TRBD2 agrees at 7 bases. CDR1 and CDR2 from the germline V gene are MGHRA and YSYEKL. V was pared by 1 base and J by 7 bases, with 4 bases of the junction left unmatched. The CDR3 has 14 residues. The CDR3: CASSQVGGVNEQFF. The CDR3 DNA sequence: TGCGCCAGCAGCCAAGTGGGAGGGGTTAATGAGCAGTTCTTC.

Points on this clone: Distinct nucleotide sequences in the sample also encode this CDR3. V gene TRBV5-1 combines with J gene TRBJ2-2; 9 positions match TRBD1. V lost 2 bases, J lost 3 bases, and 2 bases stayed unmatched. The germline CDR1 and CDR2 sequences are SGHRS and YFSETQ. The CDR3 covers 15 residues. CDR3 DNA sequence: TGCGCCAGCAGCTTAAGGACAGGGGACACCGGGGAGCTGTTTTTT. It is translated as CASSLRTGDTGELFF.

V is TRBV7-6 and J is TRBJ1-1; D is possibly TRBD1 (5 bases). V dropped 4 bases and J dropped 1 base, with 10 bases sitting between them. Looked up from germline, CDR1 is SGHVS and CDR2 is FNYEAQ. The CDR3 runs 14 residues. CDR3 region: CASSSGPANTEAFF. The CDR3 DNA reads TGTGCCAGCAGCTCGGGACCGGCGAACACTGAAGCTTTCTTT.

This clone was recorded once. The chain couples TRBV5-1 to TRBJ2-2; the D gene could be TRBD1 or TRBD2 (5 bases each). The V and J ends lost 0 bases and 0 bases respectively, with 9 bases between them. This CDR3 is 16 amino acids long. Germline loops: CDR1 SGHRS, CDR2 YFSETQ. The chain's CDR3 is CASSLEVGANTGELFF. DNA of the CDR3: TGCGCCAGCAGCTTGGAGGTGGGGGCGAACACCGGGGAGCTGTTTTTT.

The chain uses TRBV5-4 and TRBJ2-7, with D uncertain. Germline CDR1 reads SGHNT; CDR2 reads YYREEE (reference sequence). This CDR3 comprises 12 residues. With 2 bases removed from V and 3 bases from J, the gap between germline ends came to 6 bases. The CDR3 here is CASSFGDYEQYF. The CDR3 DNA reads as TGTGCCAGCAGCTTTGGGGACTACGAGCAGTACTTC. Filled out from reference TRBV5-4 and TRBJ2-7, the complete variable domain reads ETGVTQSPTHLIKTRGQQVTLRCSSQSGHNTVSWYQQALGQGPQFIFQYYREEENGRGNFPPRFSGLQFPNYSSELNVNALELDDSALYLCASSFGDYEQYFGPGTRLTVT.

The sample holds a few counts of this clone. The gene calls are TRBV7-3 and TRBJ2-2; tentative D call: TRBD1 (5 bases). V lost 3 bases and J lost 3, with 8 bases in between. The CDR3 is made up of 14 amino acids. Germline V gives CDR1 SGHTA, CDR2 FQGTGA. This CDR3 reads CASSLDTYTGELFF. CDR3 nucleotide sequence: TGTGCCAGCAGCTTGGACACATACACCGGGGAGCTGTTTTTT.

This sequence joins TRBV7-2 and TRBJ2-2; weak D call: TRBD1 (6 bases). There are 14 residues in the CDR3. Germline V gene lookup returns CDR1 SGHTA and CDR2 FQGNSA. Trimming left V 5 bases short and J 7 bases short, with 14 bases between. CDR3 DNA sequence: TGTGCCAGCAGCGCTCAGGGGATGGTCGGGGAGCTGTTTTTT. This gives the protein CASSAQGMVGELFF.

The chain links TRBV5-1 to TRBJ2-7, with D possibly TRBD1 on 5 matching bases. The CDR3 contains 13 residues. Trimming stripped 2 bases from V and 7 bases from J, with 13 bases between. Germline lookup yields CDR1 SGHRS and CDR2 YFSETQ. The DNA for the CDR3 is TGCGCCAGCAGCTTTCAGGGTACCTCTGAGCAGTACTTC. Its protein product is CASSFQGTSEQYF.

The chain recombines TRBV28 with TRBJ1-1; 7 bases match TRBD1. The CDR3 has 13 amino acids. The J segment lost 7 bases and the V segment lost 5 bases, leaving 7 bases of the junction unmatched. The germline gives CDR1 MDHEN, CDR2 SYDVKM. As DNA, the CDR3 is TGTGCCAGCAGTGCCTCAGGGGGGGGTGAAGCTTTCTTT. Amino acid sequence: CASSASGGGEAFF.

The chain couples TRBV5-1 to TRBJ1-1, with a tentative D call TRBD1 (6 bases). The CDR3 covers 14 residues. Germline CDR1 and CDR2: SGHRS and YFSETQ. Trimming took off 3 bases at V and 1 base at J, with 10 bases between the two ends. In DNA form, the CDR3 reads TGCGCCAGCAGCTCTGGACAGCCGAACACTGAAGCTTTCTTT. This sequence encodes CASSSGQPNTEAFF.

This clone was seen a single time. CDR3 DNA sequence: TGTGCCAGCACTAAGCTAGCGGGGCAAGAGACCCAGTACTTC. This encodes CASTKLAGQETQYF. The rearrangement uses TRBV2 and TRBJ2-5; 9 bases align to TRBD2. After removal of 7 bases from V and 2 bases from J, the junction contained 5 bases not matched to a gene. Germline V gene sequence: CDR1 SNHLY, CDR2 FYNNEI. The CDR3 is made up of 14 amino acids.

This chain connects TRBV7-2 to TRBJ2-5, with D unclear. V was shortened by 0 bases and J by 4 bases, with 12 bases between the two germline ends. Germline V CDR1 and CDR2: SGHTA, FQGNSA. CDR3 length: 15 residues. The CDR3 reads CASSLAGMSGETQYF. The CDR3 DNA is TGTGCCAGCAGCTTAGCGGGGATGAGTGGAGAGACCCAGTACTTC. Full variable domain (outside the CDR3, taken from reference TRBV7-2 and TRBJ2-5): GAGVSQSPSNKVTEKGKDVELRCDPISGHTALYWYRQSLGQGLEFLIYFQGNSAPDKSGLPSDRFSAERTGGSVSTLTIQRTQQEDSAVYLCASSLAGMSGETQYFGPGTRLLVL.

CDR3 residues: CASSPLGTVLEQYF. In DNA form, the CDR3 reads TGTGCCAGCAGCCCCTTAGGAACAGTCCTCGAGCAGTACTTC. The chain combines TRBV6-1 with TRBJ2-5; D is unclear. The DNA end is more similar to TRBJ2-7, so the J call may be wrong. The CDR3 runs 14 residues. CDR1 MNHNS and CDR2 SASEGT come from the germline V gene.

V and J are TRBV2 and TRBJ1-1, with TRBD1 matching 9 bases. CDR1 SNHLY and CDR2 FYNNEI come from the germline V gene. V lost 6 bases, J lost 5 bases, and 7 bases stayed unmatched. The CDR3 runs 14 residues. The CDR3 coding sequence is TGTGCCAGCAGGGAACGCGGGACAGGGACTGAAGCTTTCTTT. Amino acid sequence: CASRERGTGTEAFF. Combining the CDR3 with reference TRBV2 and TRBJ1-1 gives the whole variable domain EPEVTQTPSHQVTQMGQEVILRCVPISNHLYFYWYRQILGQKVEFLVSFYNNEISEKSEIFDDQFSVERPDGSNFTLKIRSTKLEDSAMYFCASRERGTGTEAFFGQGTRLTVV.

The V gene is TRBV5-6, the J gene TRBJ2-3, with D unclear. CDR1 and CDR2 (germline): SGHDT, YYEEEE. This CDR3 has 15 residues. V lost 2 bases, J lost 0 bases, and 10 bases lay in between. The CDR3 spells CASSLRVGSTDTQYF. The CDR3 DNA reads TGTGCCAGCAGCTTACGGGTGGGAAGCACAGATACGCAGTATTTT.

The chain employs TRBV29-1 and TRBJ1-2; a weak D match, TRBD1 (6 bases). The germline V gene has CDR1 SQVTM and CDR2 ANQGSEA. The CDR3 length is 12 residues. Trimming pared 6 bases from V and 1 base from J, leaving 9 bases between. In nucleotides, the CDR3 is TGCAGCGTGACAGGTCTTAACTATGGCTACACCTTC. Protein product: CSVTGLNYGYTF.

The chain employs TRBV6-6 and TRBJ2-7; 7 bases align to TRBD2. Trimming removed 0 bases from V and 4 bases from J; junction bases left unmatched: 6. Germline values: CDR1 MNHNY, CDR2 SVGAGI (reference sequence). The CDR3 is 15 residues long. The CDR3 DNA reads TGTGCCAGCAGTTACTCGAGCGGGGTGACGTACGAGCAGTACTTC. Translated, it gives CASSYSSGVTYEQYF.

The rearrangement links TRBV5-1 to TRBJ1-6; D ambiguous. Germline values: CDR1 SGHRS, CDR2 YFSETQ. Trimming removed 0 bases at V and 5 bases at J, with 9 bases between. The CDR3 extends over 15 amino acids. The CDR3 loop is CASSLAPGDNSPLHF. The CDR3 DNA is TGCGCCAGCAGCTTGGCCCCTGGGGATAATTCACCCCTCCACTTT.

The J gene is TRBJ2-2, the V gene TRBV25-1; D gene unclear. Germline loops: CDR1 MGHDK, CDR2 SYGVNS. Trimming removed 4 bases from V and 2 bases from J, with 8 bases in between. CDR3 length equals 14 residues. In DNA form, the CDR3 reads TGTGCCAGCAGTGGACACGGAAACACCGGGGAGCTGTTTTTT. Its protein product is CASSGHGNTGELFF.

A word on this clone: The same CDR3 is also encoded by other DNA sequences in this sample. This chain links TRBV2 with TRBJ2-7; no definite D call. Trimming shortened V by 4 bases and J by 0 bases, and 1 base separated the two germline ends. Germline CDR1 reads SNHLY; CDR2 reads FYNNEI. CDR3 length: 11 amino acids. The DNA of the CDR3 is TGTGCCAGCAGTGCCTCCTACGAGCAGTACTTC. Translating it yields CASSASYEQYF.

This chain uses TRBV7-8 with TRBJ2-7; TRBD2 aligns across 11 bases. V lost 5 bases to trimming and J lost 13 bases; unmatched junction nucleotides: 16. Per germline, CDR1 SGHVS and CDR2 FQNEAQ. The CDR3 runs to 15 residues. CDR3 amino acids: CASSPIIKTSGASYF. For the CDR3, the DNA is TGTGCCAGCAGCCCCATCATCAAGACTAGCGGGGCGTCTTACTTC.

This clone was counted a few times. V is TRBV5-1 and J is TRBJ2-2; D is uncertain. The CDR3 sequence is 14 residues long. The V gene's germline CDR1 is SGHRS and CDR2 YFSETQ. Trimming removed 0 bases at V and 4 bases at J, with 7 bases between. DNA for the CDR3: TGCGCCAGCAGCTTGGCGACACGCACCGGGGAGCTGTTTTTT. Protein product: CASSLATRTGELFF.

CDR3 residues: CASTQVASGDSGNTIYF. The CDR3 DNA reads as TGTGCCAGCACCCAGGTTGCATCGGGGGACTCTGGAAACACCATATATTTT. The rearrangement links TRBV6-4 to TRBJ1-3; tentative D call: TRBD1 (5 bases). Germline V gives CDR1 MRHNA, CDR2 SNTAGT. Trimming cost V 7 bases and J 0 bases, with 19 bases left between them. This CDR3 has 17 amino acids.

The rearrangement joins TRBV20-1 to TRBJ2-3, with a possible D match to TRBD2 (5 bases). The CDR3 runs to 11 residues. From germline, CDR1 is DFQATT and CDR2 SNEGSKA (reference sequence). V dropped 0 bases and J dropped 10 bases, with 8 bases sitting between them. CDR3 sequence: CSARDEGPQYF. CDR3 DNA sequence: TGCAGTGCTAGAGATGAGGGTCCGCAGTATTTT.

The V call is TRBV19, the J call TRBJ1-3, with 9 bases that match TRBD1. The CDR3 sequence is 15 residues long. The germline V gene encodes CDR1 LNHDA and CDR2 SQIVND (reference sequence). V shed 4 bases and J 0 bases; nucleotides not matched to a gene: 1. In nucleotides, the CDR3 is TGTGCCAGTAGTACGACAGGGGGCTCTGGAAACACCATATATTTT. It encodes CASSTTGGSGNTIYF.

This chain uses TRBV6-6 with TRBJ1-5, with 11 nucleotides matching TRBD1. The CDR3 covers 16 residues. The ends lost 0 bases at V and 6 bases at J; junction bases unmatched: 4. Per the germline V gene, CDR1 is MNHNY and CDR2 is SVGAGI (reference sequence). The CDR3 DNA follows: TGTGCCAGCAGTTACTCTTGGGACAGGGGGACTCAGCCCCAGCATTTT. Amino acids: CASSYSWDRGTQPQHF.